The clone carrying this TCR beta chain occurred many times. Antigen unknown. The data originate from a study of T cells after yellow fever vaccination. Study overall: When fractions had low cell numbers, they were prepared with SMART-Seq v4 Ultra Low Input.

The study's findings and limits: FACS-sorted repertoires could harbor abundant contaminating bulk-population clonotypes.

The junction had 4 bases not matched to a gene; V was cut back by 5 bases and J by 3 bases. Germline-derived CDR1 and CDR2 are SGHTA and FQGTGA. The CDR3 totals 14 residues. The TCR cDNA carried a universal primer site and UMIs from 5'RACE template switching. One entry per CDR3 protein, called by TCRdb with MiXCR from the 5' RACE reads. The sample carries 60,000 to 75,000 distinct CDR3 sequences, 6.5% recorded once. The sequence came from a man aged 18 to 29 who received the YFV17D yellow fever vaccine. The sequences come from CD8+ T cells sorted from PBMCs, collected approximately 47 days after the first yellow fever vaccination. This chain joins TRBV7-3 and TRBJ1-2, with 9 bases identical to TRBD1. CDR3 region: CASSITGGDYGYTF. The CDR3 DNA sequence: TGTGCCAGCAGCATCACAGGGGGCGACTATGGCTACACCTTC.